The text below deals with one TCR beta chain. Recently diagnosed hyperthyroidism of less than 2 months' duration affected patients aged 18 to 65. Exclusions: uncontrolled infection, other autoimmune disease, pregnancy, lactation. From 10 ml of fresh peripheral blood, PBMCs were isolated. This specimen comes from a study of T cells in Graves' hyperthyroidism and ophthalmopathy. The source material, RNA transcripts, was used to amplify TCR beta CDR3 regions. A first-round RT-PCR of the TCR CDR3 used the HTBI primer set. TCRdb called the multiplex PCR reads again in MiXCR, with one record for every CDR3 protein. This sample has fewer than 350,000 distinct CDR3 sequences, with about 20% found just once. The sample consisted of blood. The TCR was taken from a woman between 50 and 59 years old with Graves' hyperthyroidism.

CDR3 protein: CASRLEGGPNYGYTF. The DNA of the CDR3 is TGTGCCAGCAGACTGGAGGGGGGGCCTAACTATGGCTACACCTTC. V gene TRBV5-6 combines with J gene TRBJ1-2, with D perhaps matching TRBD1 (6 bases). The CDR3 contains 15 residues. Germline V gene sequence: CDR1 SGHDT, CDR2 YYEEEE. V was clipped by 5 bases and J by 0 bases, with 14 bases between them.